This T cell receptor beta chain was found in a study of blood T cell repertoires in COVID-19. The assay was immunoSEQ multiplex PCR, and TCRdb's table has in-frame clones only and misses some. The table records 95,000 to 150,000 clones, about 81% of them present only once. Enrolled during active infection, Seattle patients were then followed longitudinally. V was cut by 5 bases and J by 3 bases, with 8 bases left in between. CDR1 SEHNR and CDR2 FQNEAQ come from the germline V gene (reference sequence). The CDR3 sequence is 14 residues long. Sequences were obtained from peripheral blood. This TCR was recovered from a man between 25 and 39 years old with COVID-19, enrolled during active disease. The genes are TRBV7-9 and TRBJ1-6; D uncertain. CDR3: CASSPVLYNSPLHF. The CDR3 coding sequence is TGTGCCAGCAGCCCCGTACTCTATAATTCACCCCTCCACTTT. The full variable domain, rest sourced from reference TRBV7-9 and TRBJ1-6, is DTGVSQNPRHKITKRGQNVTFRCDPISEHNRLYWYRQTLGQGPEFLTYFQNEAQLEKSRLLSDRFSAERPKGSFSTLEIQRTEQGDSAMYLCASSPVLYNSPLHFGNGTRLTVT.